Sequencing of this T cell receptor beta chain was carried out in a study of beta chain features in type 1 diabetes. Notes on the study in general: Significant though moderate, a shortening of TCRB CDR3s appeared in all four CD4+ subsets of Type 1 diabetes patients. The naive, central memory and Treg TCRB repertoires of patients appeared to be more similar to one another than those of healthy donors.

Investigators reverse transcribed all isolated RNA, so they sequenced expressed TCRB transcripts. For naive, central memory and regulatory T cell samples, reads averaged around 3.5 million. Data came from immunoSEQ multiplex PCR; TCRdb stores just in-frame clones and leaves some out. The sample yields 640,000 or so clones, about an eighth seen once. To note about this clone: Its antigen is not known.

This CDR3 is 14 amino acids long. Germline CDR1 SEHNR, CDR2 FQNEAQ (reference sequence). Trimming at V came to 5 bases and at J to 5 bases, leaving 6 bases not matched to a gene. The sequence came from a man in his late teens or twenties with type 1 diabetes. The specimen sequenced was naive CD4+ T cells from blood. The J gene is TRBJ2-7, the V gene TRBV7-9; 10 nucleotides line up with TRBD1. The CDR3 bases are TGTGCCAGCAGCATGGGACAGGGGATGGACGAGCAGTACTTC. Its protein product is CASSMGQGMDEQYF.